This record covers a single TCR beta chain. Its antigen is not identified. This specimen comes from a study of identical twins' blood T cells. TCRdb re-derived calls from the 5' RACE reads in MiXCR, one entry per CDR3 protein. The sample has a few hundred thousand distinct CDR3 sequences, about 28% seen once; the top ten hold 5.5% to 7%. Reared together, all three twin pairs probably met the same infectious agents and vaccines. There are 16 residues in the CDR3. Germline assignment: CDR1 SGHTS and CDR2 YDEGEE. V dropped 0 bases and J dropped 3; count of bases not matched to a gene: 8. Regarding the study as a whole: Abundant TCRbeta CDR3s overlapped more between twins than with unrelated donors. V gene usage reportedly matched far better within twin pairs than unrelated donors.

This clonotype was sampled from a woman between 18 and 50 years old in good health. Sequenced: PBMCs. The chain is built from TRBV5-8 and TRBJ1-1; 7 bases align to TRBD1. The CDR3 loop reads CASSLGRYQGDTEAFF. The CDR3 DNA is TGTGCCAGCAGCTTGGGGCGTTATCAGGGGGACACTGAAGCTTTCTTT.